These 21 T cell receptor beta chains originate from one sample sequenced in a study of immune characterization of retroperitoneal liposarcoma. Using its own MiXCR run on the PCR reads, TCRdb lists one record per CDR3 protein. The sample lists 10,000 to 12,000 distinct CDR3 sequences; approximately 27% were seen once. Sequencing input: tumor tissue. The receptors were gathered from a male donor with retroperitoneal liposarcoma.

The chain carries TRBV6-6 and TRBJ2-5; TRBD2 aligns across 8 bases. The better agreement between TRBJ2-1 and the DNA end casts doubt on the J call. The CDR3 sequence is 15 residues long. Germline CDR1 MNHNY, CDR2 SVGAGI (reference sequence). CDR3 nucleotides: TGTGCCAGCAGTCTTCGGGAGGGCCTTAGGGATGAGCAGTTCTTC. Translating it yields CASSLREGLRDEQFF.

The J gene is TRBJ2-1, the V gene TRBV6-9; D might be TRBD2 (5 bases). Trimming cost V 4 bases and J 4 bases, with 17 bases left between them. CDR1 and CDR2 from the germline V gene are MNHGY and SVAAGI. The CDR3 consists of 16 residues. CDR3 sequence: CASSSTSGPAYNEQFF. Written as DNA, the CDR3 is TGTGCCAGCAGTTCAACCAGCGGACCAGCTTACAATGAGCAGTTCTTC.

This clonotype is classed as medium-sized. This chain connects TRBV6-1 to TRBJ2-1; D gene unclear. Gene TRBJ2-7 matches the end of the DNA better, so the J call may be wrong. The CDR3 extends over 13 amino acids. Germline assignment: CDR1 MNHNS and CDR2 SASEGT. The CDR3 sequence: CASSVSSGYEQYF. CDR3 in DNA: TGTGCCAGCAGTGTCTCTTCAGGCTACGAGCAGTACTTC.

This clonotype has only one observation. The V call is TRBV7-2, the J call TRBJ2-1, with D unresolved. The tail of the sequence fits TRBJ2-7 better, so the J call may be wrong. Germline CDR1 SGHTA, CDR2 FQGNSA. The CDR3 is 13 residues long. CDR3 sequence reads: CASSLETSGEQYF. CDR3 DNA sequence: TGTGCCAGCAGCTTAGAGACCTCTGGTGAGCAGTACTTC.

This clonotype is medium-sized by share. The chain is built from TRBV7-9 and TRBJ2-5; perhaps TRBD2 as D (6 bases). Trimming left V 5 bases short and J 5 bases short, with 9 bases between. The CDR3 totals 12 residues. Germline-derived CDR1 and CDR2 are SEHNR and FQNEAQ (reference sequence). Here the CDR3 reads CASSPRGETQYF. The CDR3 bases are TGTGCCAGCAGCCCCCGGGGGGAGACCCAGTACTTC.

In its sample, this clonotype is medium-sized. The chain has TRBV7-2 and TRBJ2-1; D is uncertain. Trimming shortened V by 1 base and J by 13 bases, and 11 bases separated the two germline ends. CDR1 is SGHTA, CDR2 FQGNSA, per germline. The CDR3 has 12 amino acids. The CDR3 sequence: CASSLGAETQFF. CDR3 sequence (DNA): TGTGCCAGCAGCTTAGGAGCAGAGACCCAGTTCTTC.

This clonotype was observed many times. The chain combines TRBV6-1 with TRBJ1-5, with a weak D call TRBD1 (5 bases). Germline assignment: CDR1 MNHNS and CDR2 SASEGT. The CDR3 is 15 amino acids. Trimming took 8 bases from V and 7 from J, leaving 21 bases between them. The CDR3 sequence is CASARGTSSSQPQHF. CDR3 coding DNA: TGTGCCAGCGCCCGGGGGACTTCCTCGAGCCAGCCCCAGCATTTT.

This clonotype was seen ten or more times. The rearrangement uses TRBV7-6 and TRBJ1-1, with TRBD1 as a possible D gene (6 bases). Trimming took off 1 base at V and 1 base at J, with 16 bases between the two ends. The germline CDR1 and CDR2 sequences are SGHVS and FNYEAQ. The CDR3 length is 17 residues. The CDR3 region has the DNA TGTGCCAGCAGCTTAGACGCAGGGGTCGCTGAGAACACTGAAGCTTTCTTT. Encoded protein: CASSLDAGVAENTEAFF.

Concerning this clonotype itself: With a much larger clone just one base away, this may be a read error. This rearrangement joins TRBV6-1 to TRBJ2-4; 8 bases match TRBD2. The J call is doubtful: the DNA matches TRBJ2-1 better. CDR1 is MNHNS, CDR2 SASEGT, per germline. This CDR3 is 14 amino acids long. CDR3 nucleotide sequence: TGTGCCAGCAGTGAAGCACTCGGGGGGGACATTCAGTTCTTC. It encodes CASSEALGGDIQFF.

This clonotype was counted many times. This sequence joins TRBV7-6 and TRBJ2-5; D possibly corresponds to TRBD2 (6 bases). Deletions cut 1 base from V and 2 bases from J, with 8 bases between. The CDR3 runs 14 residues. Germline loops: CDR1 SGHVS, CDR2 FNYEAQ. This chain's CDR3 is CASSLERGQETQYF. In nucleotides, the CDR3 is TGTGCCAGCAGCTTAGAACGGGGGCAAGAGACCCAGTACTTC.

This clonotype qualifies as medium-sized (0.01 to 0.1%). The V gene is TRBV6-1, the J gene TRBJ2-1; D tentatively fits TRBD1 or TRBD2 (7 bases each). Trimming removed 11 bases from V and 10 bases from J, with 24 bases in between. Germline V lookup: CDR1 MNHNS, CDR2 SASEGT. This CDR3 is 14 amino acids long. The CDR3, as DNA: TGTGCCTCGGTGGGGGGGGACAGCTCCTACGAGCAGTTCTTC. This encodes CASVGGDSSYEQFF.

This clonotype was seen only a few times. The chain has TRBV6-2 or TRBV6-3 and TRBJ2-2; perhaps TRBD2 as D (5 bases). From germline, CDR1 is MNHEY and CDR2 SVGEGT. Between the trimmed V and J ends, which lost 2 bases and 5 bases, there was a span of 9 bases. This CDR3 has 14 amino acids. The CDR3, as DNA: TGTGCCAGCAGTTACCTGGGAGAGACCGGGGAGCTGTTTTTT. Translating it yields CASSYLGETGELFF.

The table lists this clonotype with a few counts. The rearrangement uses TRBV4-3 and TRBJ2-1, with TRBD1 as a possible D gene (6 bases). The germline V gene has CDR1 LGHNA and CDR2 YSLEER. The CDR3 has 15 residues. The ends were cut back, 2 bases at V and 3 bases at J, with 11 bases in the middle. The DNA of the CDR3 is TGCGCCAGCAGCCAAACAGGGCGATACTACAATGAGCAGTTCTTC. Translating it yields CASSQTGRYYNEQFF.

In regard to this clonotype: At one end the junction does not follow the germline gene, possibly because of a read error. This chain joins TRBV5-3 and TRBJ2-1, with no clear D. TRBV5-3 is reported as an ORF; its role is uncertain. The CDR3 spans 15 residues. The CDR3 reads CASSLSGSPLDEQFF. CDR3 DNA: TGTGCCAGCAGCTTGTCGGGCAGCCCCTTAGATGAGCAGTTCTTC.

The chain combines TRBV25-1 with TRBJ2-3, with a possible D match to TRBD1 (6 bases). The CDR3 consists of 14 residues. V was shortened by 4 bases and J by 1 base, with 9 bases between the two germline ends. Germline-derived CDR1 and CDR2 are MGHDK and SYGVNS. The CDR3 loop reads CASSGYRGTDTQYF. In nucleotides, the CDR3 is TGTGCCAGCAGTGGCTACAGGGGCACAGATACGCAGTATTTT.

Of note for this clonotype: The junction differs from germline at one of its ends, possibly a read error. The chain recombines TRBV10-1 with TRBJ1-1, with 7 bases identical to TRBD1. Germline lookup yields CDR1 WNHNN and CDR2 SYGVQD (reference sequence). This CDR3 comprises 13 residues. The CDR3 DNA follows: TGTGCCAGCAGATTGACAGGGAGCACTGAAGCTTTCTTT. This sequence encodes CASRLTGSTEAFF.

By sample share, this clonotype is medium-sized. The CDR3 DNA sequence: TGTGCCAGCAGTTATTACGACACGGAAGGGGAGCAGTTCTTC. Translating it yields CASSYYDTEGEQFF. The V call is TRBV6-1, the J call TRBJ2-1, with unresolved D. Per germline, CDR1 MNHNS and CDR2 SASEGT. V was cut by 5 bases and J by 10 bases, with 18 bases left in between. The CDR3 has 14 residues.

The V gene is TRBV12-3 or TRBV12-4, the J gene TRBJ2-4; D might be TRBD2 (6 bases). There are 18 residues in the CDR3. Trimming took off 2 bases at V and 2 bases at J, with 19 bases between the two ends. The CDR3 sequence is CASSLNPTLGGSKNIQYF. CDR3 bases: TGTGCCAGCAGTTTAAACCCCACTCTGGGGGGTTCCAAAAACATTCAGTACTTC.

Ten or more counts support this clonotype. The chain links TRBV6-1 to TRBJ1-2, with TRBD1 matching 9 bases. The CDR3 sequence is 15 residues long. Germline loops: CDR1 MNHNS, CDR2 SASEGT. Trimming removed 7 bases from V and 6 bases from J; junction bases left unmatched: 12. CDR3 sequence (DNA): TGTGCCAGCACCCGAAGACAGGGGGAAACGCATGGCTACACCTTC. This encodes CASTRRQGETHGYTF.

This clonotype ranks as medium-sized. The chain carries TRBV6-1 and TRBJ2-1, with D unresolved. The J call is uncertain, as TRBJ2-7 better fits the DNA end. Germline-derived CDR1 and CDR2 are MNHNS and SASEGT. The CDR3 spans 15 residues. CDR3 DNA: TGTGCCAGCAGTGACGGACCGCCTGGCCTCTACGAGCAGTACTTC. It encodes CASSDGPPGLYEQYF.

This chain uses TRBV6-6 with TRBJ2-1; D is unclear. Germline CDR1 MNHNY, CDR2 SVGAGI (reference sequence). The CDR3 covers 11 residues. The V gene lost 2 bases and the J gene lost 13 bases, with 9 bases spanning the gap. The CDR3 nucleotides are TGTGCCAGCAGTTACAGGGTCACCCAGTTCTTC. This codes for CASSYRVTQFF.